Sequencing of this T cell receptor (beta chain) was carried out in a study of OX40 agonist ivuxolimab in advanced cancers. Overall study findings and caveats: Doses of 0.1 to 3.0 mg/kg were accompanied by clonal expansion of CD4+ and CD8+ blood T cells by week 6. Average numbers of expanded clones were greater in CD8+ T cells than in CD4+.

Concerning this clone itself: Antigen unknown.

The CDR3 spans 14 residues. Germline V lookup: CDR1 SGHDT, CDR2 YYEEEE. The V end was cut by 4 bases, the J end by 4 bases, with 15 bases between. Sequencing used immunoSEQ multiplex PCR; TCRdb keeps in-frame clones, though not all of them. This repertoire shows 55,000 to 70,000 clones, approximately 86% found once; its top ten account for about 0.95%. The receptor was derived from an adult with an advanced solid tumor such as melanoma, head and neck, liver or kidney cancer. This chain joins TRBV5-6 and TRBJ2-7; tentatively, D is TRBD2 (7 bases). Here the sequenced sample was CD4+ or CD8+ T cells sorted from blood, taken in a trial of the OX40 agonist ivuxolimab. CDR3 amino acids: CASSVGAGEYEQYF. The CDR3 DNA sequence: TGTGCCAGCAGCGTGGGGGCGGGGGAATACGAGCAGTACTTC.